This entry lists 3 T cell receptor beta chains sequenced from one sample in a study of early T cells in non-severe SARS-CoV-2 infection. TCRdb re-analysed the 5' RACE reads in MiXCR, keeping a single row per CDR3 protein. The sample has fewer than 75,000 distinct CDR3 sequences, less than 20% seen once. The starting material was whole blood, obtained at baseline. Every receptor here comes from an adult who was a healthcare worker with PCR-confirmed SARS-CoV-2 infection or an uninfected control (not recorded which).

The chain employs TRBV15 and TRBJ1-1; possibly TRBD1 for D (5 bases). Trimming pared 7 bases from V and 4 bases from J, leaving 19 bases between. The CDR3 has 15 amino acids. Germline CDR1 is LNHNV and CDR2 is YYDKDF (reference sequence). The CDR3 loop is CATNLIGGGSTEAFF. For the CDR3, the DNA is TGTGCCACCAACCTCATAGGTGGGGGTTCCACTGAAGCTTTCTTT.

CDR3 loop: CASSPCRDEQYF. The CDR3, as DNA: TGTGCCAGCAGCCCTTGTCGGGACGAGCAGTACTTC. This rearrangement joins TRBV5-4 to TRBJ2-7; D unresolved. Trimming stripped 4 bases from V and 5 bases from J, with 10 bases between. This CDR3 spans 12 amino acids. Germline CDR1 SGHNT, CDR2 YYREEE (reference sequence). The full variable domain, in which reference TRBV5-4 and TRBJ2-7 provide the parts outside the CDR3, is ETGVTQSPTHLIKTRGQQVTLRCSSQSGHNTVSWYQQALGQGPQFIFQYYREEENGRGNFPPRFSGLQFPNYSSELNVNALELDDSALYLCASSPCRDEQYFGPGTRLTVT.

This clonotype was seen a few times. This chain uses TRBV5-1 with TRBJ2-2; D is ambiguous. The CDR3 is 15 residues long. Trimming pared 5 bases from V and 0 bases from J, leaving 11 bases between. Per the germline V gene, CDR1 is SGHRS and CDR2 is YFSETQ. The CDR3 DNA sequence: TGCGCCAGCAGAGATTGGTCCGCGAACACCGGGGAGCTGTTTTTT. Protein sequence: CASRDWSANTGELFF.